This T cell receptor beta chain is drawn from a study of monozygotic twins with cystic fibrosis. Across the whole study: With about 15 PCR cycles, barcoded libraries came from around 3 micrograms of fragmented DNA. General study results and limits: Median Simpson clonality of approximately 0.009 suggested naive T cells predominated.

Sequenced by immunoSEQ multiplex PCR; TCRdb stores in-frame clones only, minus some. The repertoire consists of approximately 15,000 clones, with 80% to 95% occurring once and the leading ten covering about 9%. On this clone itself: The antigen is undetermined.

What was sequenced was blood. This receptor was obtained from a girl under 10 years old with cystic fibrosis.

The CDR3 DNA follows: TGTGCCAGCAGTGAGATCCTAATAGCCCCCTACGAGCAGTACTTC. This translates into CASSEILIAPYEQYF. The chain links TRBV6-1 to TRBJ2-7; D is uncertain. This CDR3 contains 15 residues. From germline, CDR1 is MNHNS and CDR2 SASEGT. Trimming shortened V by 3 bases and J by 2 bases, and 14 bases separated the two germline ends.